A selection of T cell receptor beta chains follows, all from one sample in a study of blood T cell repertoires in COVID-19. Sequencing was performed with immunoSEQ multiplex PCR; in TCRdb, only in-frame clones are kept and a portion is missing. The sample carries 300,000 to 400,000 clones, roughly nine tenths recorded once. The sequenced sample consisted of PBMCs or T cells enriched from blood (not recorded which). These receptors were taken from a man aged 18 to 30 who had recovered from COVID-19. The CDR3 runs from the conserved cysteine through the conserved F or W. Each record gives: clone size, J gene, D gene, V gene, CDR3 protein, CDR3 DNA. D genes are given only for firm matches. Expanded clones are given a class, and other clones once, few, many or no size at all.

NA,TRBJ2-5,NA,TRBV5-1,CASSLQGRETQYF,TGCGCCAGCAGCTTGCAGGGGCGAGAGACCCAGTACTTC
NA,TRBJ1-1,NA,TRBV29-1,CSVEPTGNTEAFF,TGCAGCGTTGAACCCACAGGGAACACTGAAGCTTTCTTT
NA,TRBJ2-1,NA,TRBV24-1,CATSVPSGRTPNDPEQFF,TGTGCCACCAGTGTTCCCTCCGGGCGGACTCCGAATGACCCGGAGCAGTTCTTC
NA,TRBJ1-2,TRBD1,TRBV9,CASSGGGSGSVGYTF,TGTGCCAGCAGCGGAGGGGGCTCAGGGTCCGTTGGCTACACCTTC
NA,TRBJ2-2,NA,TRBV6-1,CASSEAGSGELFF,TGTGCCAGCAGTGAAGCGGGCTCCGGGGAGCTGTTTTTT
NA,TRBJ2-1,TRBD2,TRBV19,CASRTSGYNEQFF,TGTGCCAGTCGGACTAGCGGTTACAATGAGCAGTTCTTC
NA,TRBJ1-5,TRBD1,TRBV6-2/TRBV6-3,CASSLTGAQPQHF,TGTGCCAGCAGCTTGACAGGGGCTCAGCCCCAGCATTTT
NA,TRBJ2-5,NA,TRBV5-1,CASSPDLAGETQYF,TGCGCCAGCAGCCCGGACCTGGCGGGGGAGACCCAGTACTTC
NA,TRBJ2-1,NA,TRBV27,CASSRDNSYNEQFF,TGTGCCAGCAGTCGGGACAACTCCTACAATGAGCAGTTCTTC
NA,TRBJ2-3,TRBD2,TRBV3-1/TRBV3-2,CASSVGLVQPDTQYF,TGTGCCAGCAGCGTGGGACTAGTGCAACCAGATACGCAGTATTTT
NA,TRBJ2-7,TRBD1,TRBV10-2,CASKAGTGSVYEQYF,TGCGCCAGCAAAGCCGGGACAGGGAGTGTCTACGAGCAGTACTTC
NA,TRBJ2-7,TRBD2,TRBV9,CASSVAGGPFYEQYF,TGTGCCAGCAGCGTGGCGGGAGGGCCCTTCTACGAGCAGTACTTC
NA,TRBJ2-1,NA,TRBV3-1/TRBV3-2,CASSQDPSAYNEQFF,TGTGCCAGCAGCCAAGATCCTAGTGCCTACAATGAGCAGTTCTTC
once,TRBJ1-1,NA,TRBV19,CASSRSVILNTEAFF,TGTGCCAGTAGTAGGTCGGTCATTTTGAACACTGAAGCTTTCTTT
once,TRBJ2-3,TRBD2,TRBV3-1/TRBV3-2,CASSQGLAGEGDTQYF,TGTGCCAGCAGCCAAGGACTAGCGGGGGAGGGAGATACGCAGTATTTT
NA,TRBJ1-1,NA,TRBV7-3,CASSPGPNTEAFF,TGTGCCAGCAGCCCTGGGCCAAACACTGAAGCTTTCTTT
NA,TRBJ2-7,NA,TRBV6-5,CASSYRDSSYEQYF,TGTGCCAGCAGTTACCGCGATAGCTCCTACGAGCAGTACTTC
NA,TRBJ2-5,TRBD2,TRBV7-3,CASSLKGTSGGVREETQYF,TGTGCCAGCAGCTTAAAAGGGACTAGCGGGGGGGTACGTGAGGAGACCCAGTACTTC
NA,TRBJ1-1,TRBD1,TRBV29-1,CSVEGIGTGASTEAFF,TGCAGCGTTGAAGGTATAGGGACAGGGGCCAGCACTGAAGCTTTCTTT
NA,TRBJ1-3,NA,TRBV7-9,CAVRVGTGNTIYF,TGTGCCGTGAGGGTAGGGACTGGAAACACCATATATTTT
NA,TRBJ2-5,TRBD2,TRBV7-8,CASSLERGGRETQYF,TGTGCCAGCAGCTTAGAGCGGGGGGGGCGGGAGACCCAGTACTTC
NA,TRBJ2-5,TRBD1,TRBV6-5,CASRAGTAETQYF,TGTGCCAGCAGGGCCGGGACAGCAGAGACCCAGTACTTC
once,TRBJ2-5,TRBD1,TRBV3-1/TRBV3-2,CASRVTGAQETQYF,TGTGCCAGCAGAGTGACAGGGGCCCAAGAGACCCAGTACTTC
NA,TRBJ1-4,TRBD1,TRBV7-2,CASSYRGTNEKLFF,TGTGCCAGCAGCTACAGGGGTACTAATGAAAAACTGTTTTTT
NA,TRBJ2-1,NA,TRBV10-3,CAISDGSYEQFF,TGTGCCATCAGTGATGGGAGCTATGAGCAGTTCTTC
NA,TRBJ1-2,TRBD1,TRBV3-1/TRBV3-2,CASSQDGQGRSYTF,TGTGCCAGCAGCCAAGACGGACAGGGGAGGAGCTACACCTTC
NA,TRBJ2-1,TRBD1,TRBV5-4,CASSPFGTGLYNEQFF,TGTGCCAGCAGCCCATTCGGGACAGGCCTATACAATGAGCAGTTCTTC
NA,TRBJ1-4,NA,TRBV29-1,CSAAVPRRSNEKLFF,TGCAGCGCCGCAGTCCCACGCCGGAGTAATGAAAAACTGTTTTTT
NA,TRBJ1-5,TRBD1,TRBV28,CASSKRTGGGQPQHF,TGTGCCAGCAGTAAACGAACAGGGGGCGGTCAGCCCCAGCATTTT
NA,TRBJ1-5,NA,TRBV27,CASSLVYHSNQPQHF,TGTGCCAGCAGTTTAGTCTATCATAGCAATCAGCCCCAGCATTTT
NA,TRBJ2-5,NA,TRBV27,CASTPQVGGETQYF,TGTGCCAGCACCCCCCAAGTGGGAGGCGAGACCCAGTACTTC
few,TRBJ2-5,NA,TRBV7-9,CASSPPGGGKETQYF,TGTGCCAGCAGCCCTCCCGGAGGGGGCAAAGAGACCCAGTACTTC
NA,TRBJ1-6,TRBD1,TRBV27,CASSLSGTGSSPLHF,TGTGCCAGCAGTTTATCGGGGACAGGGAGTTCACCCCTCCACTTT
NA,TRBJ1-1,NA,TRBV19,CASSIGGGARETEAFF,TGTGCCAGTAGTATAGGAGGGGGGGCCCGGGAAACTGAAGCTTTCTTT
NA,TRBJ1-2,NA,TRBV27,CASSLQGTNYGYTF,TGTGCCAGCAGTTTGCAGGGGACTAACTATGGCTACACCTTC
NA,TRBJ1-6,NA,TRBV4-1,CASSITLGASSYNSPLHF,TGCGCCAGCAGCATCACTCTGGGGGCCAGCTCCTATAATTCACCCCTCCACTTT
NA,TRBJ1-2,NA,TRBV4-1,CASSNQGNGYTF,TGCGCCAGCAGCAACCAGGGCAATGGCTACACCTTC
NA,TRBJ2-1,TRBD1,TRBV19,CASSIGTGTYNEQFF,TGTGCCAGTAGTATAGGGACAGGGACCTACAATGAGCAGTTCTTC
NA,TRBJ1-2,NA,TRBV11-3,CASSLDLQGGFFYGYTF,TGTGCCAGCAGCTTAGATCTCCAGGGTGGATTCTTCTATGGCTACACCTTC
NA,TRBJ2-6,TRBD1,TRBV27,CASSSWTGEFTGANVLTF,TGTGCCAGCAGCTCGTGGACAGGGGAATTCACTGGGGCCAACGTCCTGACTTTC
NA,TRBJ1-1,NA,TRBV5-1,CASSLTGETEAFF,TGCGCCAGCAGCTTGACCGGGGAAACTGAAGCTTTCTTT
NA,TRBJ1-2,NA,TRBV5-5,CASSPSWGLGGYGYTF,TGTGCCAGCAGCCCCTCCTGGGGGCTTGGTGGCTATGGCTACACCTTC
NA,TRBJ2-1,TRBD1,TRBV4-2,CASSLDSDRVAVNEQFF,TGTGCCAGCAGCCTAGACTCGGACAGGGTGGCGGTCAATGAGCAGTTCTTC
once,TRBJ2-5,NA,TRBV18,CASSPPAGVGETQYF,TGTGCCAGCTCACCACCGGCCGGGGTCGGAGAGACCCAGTACTTC
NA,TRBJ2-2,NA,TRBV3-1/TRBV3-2,CASISNGVLGELFF,TGTGCCAGCATATCGAACGGGGTACTAGGGGAGCTGTTTTTT